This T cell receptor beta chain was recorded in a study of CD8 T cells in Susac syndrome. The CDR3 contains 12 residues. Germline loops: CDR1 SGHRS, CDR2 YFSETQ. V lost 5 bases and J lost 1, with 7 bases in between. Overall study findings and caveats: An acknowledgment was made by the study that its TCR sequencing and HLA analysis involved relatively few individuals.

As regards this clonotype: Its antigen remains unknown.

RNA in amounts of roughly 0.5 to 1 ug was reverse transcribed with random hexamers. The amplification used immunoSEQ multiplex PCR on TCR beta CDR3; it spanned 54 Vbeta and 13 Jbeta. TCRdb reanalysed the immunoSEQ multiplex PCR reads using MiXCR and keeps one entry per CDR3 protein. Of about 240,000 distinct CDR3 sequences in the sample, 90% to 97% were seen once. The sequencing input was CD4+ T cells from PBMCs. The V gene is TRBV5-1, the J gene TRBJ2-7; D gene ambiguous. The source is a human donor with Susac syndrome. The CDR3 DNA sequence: TGCGCCAGCAGAAGTCCATCCTACGAGCAGTACTTC. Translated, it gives CASRSPSYEQYF.